The TCR beta chain described here comes from a study of blood T cell repertoires in COVID-19. Method: immunoSEQ multiplex PCR; TCRdb's copy keeps in-frame clones and lacks some. This sample has 250,000 to 300,000 clones, with around 86% found just once. With respect to this clone: This sample also contains other DNA sequences that code for the same CDR3.

CDR3 length: 14 amino acids. With 3 bases removed from V and 2 bases from J, the gap between germline ends came to 8 bases. Germline V gene data show CDR1 as KGHSH and CDR2 as LQKENI. V usage is TRBV18 and J usage is TRBJ1-5; D perhaps matches TRBD1 (5 bases). Sequencing was done on a sample of peripheral blood. The TCR originated in a man aged 45-60 years with acute or convalescent COVID-19. The CDR3 spells CASSPGGGNQPQHF. CDR3 coding DNA: TGTGCCAGCTCACCGGGGGGGGGCAATCAGCCCCAGCATTTT.